These T cell receptor beta chains were read from a single sample in a study of blood T cell repertoires in COVID-19. Measured with immunoSEQ multiplex PCR; TCRdb has only the in-frame clones, and not every one. The sample consists of around 270,000 clones, 75% to 90% of them appearing once. Source material: peripheral blood. All receptors derive from a man in his forties with acute or convalescent COVID-19. CDR3s include the opening cysteine and the closing phenylalanine or tryptophan. Each record gives: J gene, V gene, CDR3 protein.

j_gene: TRBJ1-1; v_gene: TRBV4-2; CDR3aa: CASNRGDSEAFF
j_gene: TRBJ1-4; v_gene: TRBV7-8; CDR3aa: CASSLPGIGEKLFF
j_gene: TRBJ2-7; v_gene: TRBV7-2; CDR3aa: CASSSQDSSYEQYF
j_gene: TRBJ2-5; v_gene: TRBV3-1/TRBV3-2; CDR3aa: CASSQRGTGGGKTQYF
j_gene: TRBJ1-6; v_gene: TRBV3-1/TRBV3-2; CDR3aa: CASSPTGGDSPLHF
j_gene: TRBJ1-1; v_gene: TRBV19; CDR3aa: CASSKIGPTNTEAFF
j_gene: TRBJ1-4; v_gene: TRBV2; CDR3aa: CASTTTGRFATNEKLFF
j_gene: TRBJ1-2; v_gene: TRBV5-6; CDR3aa: CASSLLGGAWYGYTF
j_gene: TRBJ2-3; v_gene: TRBV7-3; CDR3aa: CASSHGPLREDTQYF
j_gene: TRBJ2-5; v_gene: TRBV6-5; CDR3aa: CASSSRTGLVTQYF
j_gene: TRBJ1-2; v_gene: TRBV6-6; CDR3aa: CASMGQDYGYTF
j_gene: TRBJ2-3; v_gene: TRBV5-1; CDR3aa: CASSLSGQNTDTQYF
j_gene: TRBJ1-1; v_gene: TRBV29-1; CDR3aa: CSVDGQGIWTEAFF
j_gene: TRBJ1-1; v_gene: TRBV5-6; CDR3aa: CASRGDPRGGTEAFF
j_gene: TRBJ2-7; v_gene: TRBV14; CDR3aa: CASSQGRRYSYEQYF
j_gene: TRBJ1-2; v_gene: TRBV6-5; CDR3aa: CASRRTGGYGYTF